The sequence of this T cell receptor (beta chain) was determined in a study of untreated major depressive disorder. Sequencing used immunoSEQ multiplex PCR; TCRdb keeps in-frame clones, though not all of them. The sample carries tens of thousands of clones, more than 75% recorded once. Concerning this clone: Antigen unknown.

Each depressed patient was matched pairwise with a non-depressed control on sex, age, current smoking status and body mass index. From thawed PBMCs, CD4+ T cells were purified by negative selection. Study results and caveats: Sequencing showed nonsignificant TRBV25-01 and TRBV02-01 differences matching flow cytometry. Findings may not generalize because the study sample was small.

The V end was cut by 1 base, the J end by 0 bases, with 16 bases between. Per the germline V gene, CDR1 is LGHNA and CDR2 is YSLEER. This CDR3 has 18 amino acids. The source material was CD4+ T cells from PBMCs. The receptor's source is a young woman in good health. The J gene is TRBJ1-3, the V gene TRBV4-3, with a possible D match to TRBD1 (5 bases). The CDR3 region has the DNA TGCGCCAGCAGCCAAGCCCCGGGACCGAGTTCCTCTGGAAACACCATATATTTT. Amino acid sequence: CASSQAPGPSSSGNTIYF.